The rows below give T cell receptor beta chains drawn from one sample of a study of T cell responses to AZD1222 COVID-19 vaccine. Data came from immunoSEQ multiplex PCR; TCRdb stores just in-frame clones and leaves some out. The data contain 90,000 or so clones, around nine tenths of them singletons. Here the sequenced sample was peripheral blood, taken on day 0 of AZD1222 vaccination. These receptors all come from an adult in good health. Both conserved end residues are part of each CDR3. A D gene is named only where the DNA matches it firmly. Size values are once, few and many counts, or a class for expanded clones, and some rows have none.

j_gene,d_gene,v_gene,abundance,CDR3aa,CDR3nt
TRBJ2-7,TRBD2,TRBV5-4,.,CASSLRGLPQEQYF,TGTGCCAGCAGCTTGAGGGGACTACCGCAAGAGCAGTACTTC
TRBJ2-3,.,TRBV24-1,once,CATSDPGWGAAQYF,TGTGCCACCAGTGACCCCGGGTGGGGGGCGGCGCAGTATTTT
TRBJ1-1,TRBD1,TRBV5-4,.,CASSPRAGQANTEAFF,TGTGCCAGCAGCCCAAGGGCGGGACAGGCGAACACTGAAGCTTTCTTT
TRBJ2-5,.,TRBV19,.,CASSTPGGPEETQYF,TGTGCCAGTAGTACCCCCGGGGGGCCGGAAGAGACCCAGTACTTC
TRBJ2-7,.,TRBV4-3,.,CASSQDYGSPYEQYF,TGCGCCAGCAGCCAAGATTATGGATCACCCTACGAGCAGTACTTC
TRBJ1-2,.,TRBV11-2,.,CASRRDGVLNGYTF,TGTGCCAGCAGGCGGGACGGAGTGTTAAATGGCTACACCTTC
TRBJ2-5,.,TRBV28,.,CASSVDGQTQYF,TGTGCCAGCAGTGTGGACGGGCAGACCCAGTACTTC
TRBJ2-7,.,TRBV4-2,.,CASSQAAVLSYEQYF,TGTGCCAGCAGCCAAGCCGCGGTTCTATCCTACGAGCAGTACTTC
TRBJ1-6,TRBD1,TRBV28,.,CASSFGQGGSSYNSPLHF,TGTGCCAGCAGTTTCGGACAGGGGGGAAGCTCCTATAATTCACCCCTCCACTTT
TRBJ2-5,TRBD1,TRBV11-2,.,CASTKRGQIQETQYF,TGTGCCAGCACCAAAAGGGGACAGATCCAAGAGACCCAGTACTTC
TRBJ2-1,TRBD2,TRBV9,.,CASSAYREGPYNEQFF,TGTGCCAGCAGCGCGTACCGGGAGGGCCCCTACAATGAGCAGTTCTTC
TRBJ1-5,TRBD1,TRBV5-8,few,CASSARTGVQPQHF,TGTGCCAGCAGCGCACGAACAGGGGTTCAGCCCCAGCATTTT
TRBJ2-7,TRBD2,TRBV7-2,.,CASSKRTSGRGEQYF,TGTGCCAGCAGCAAACGGACTAGCGGGAGGGGTGAGCAGTACTTC
TRBJ2-2,.,TRBV5-1,.,CASSLAAGTGELFF,TGCGCCAGCAGCTTGGCGGCAGGCACCGGGGAGCTGTTTTTT
TRBJ1-2,TRBD1,TRBV5-4,.,CASSSRDRGRGYTF,TGTGCCAGCAGCTCACGGGACAGGGGTCGTGGCTACACCTTC
TRBJ1-1,.,TRBV6-5,.,CASIKLTRNEAFF,TGTGCCAGCATAAAGCTCACTCGGAACGAAGCTTTCTTT
TRBJ2-7,.,TRBV2,.,CASTRDRTYEQYF,TGTGCCAGCACTCGTGACAGAACCTACGAGCAGTACTTC
TRBJ1-5,.,TRBV28,.,CASTSTVAPQHF,TGTGCCAGCACCTCGACGGTCGCGCCCCAGCATTTT
TRBJ1-6,TRBD1,TRBV3-1/TRBV3-2,few,CASSQGTGGYNSPLHF,TGTGCCAGCAGCCAAGGGACAGGGGGTTATAATTCACCCCTCCACTTT
TRBJ1-2,.,TRBV12-3/TRBV12-4,.,CASNIGGAYGYTF,TGTGCCAGCAACATTGGAGGGGCTTATGGCTACACCTTC
TRBJ2-1,.,TRBV6-4,once,CARAEDEQFF,TGTGCCCGGGCGGAGGATGAGCAGTTCTTC
TRBJ1-2,TRBD1,TRBV19,.,CASEDRGRYGYTF,TGTGCCAGTGAAGACAGGGGGCGATATGGCTACACCTTC
TRBJ2-1,TRBD1,TRBV7-3,.,CASSPHATGAYEQFF,TGTGCCAGCAGCCCCCACGCGACAGGGGCGTATGAGCAGTTCTTC
TRBJ1-4,.,TRBV2,.,CASSSTRRTTNEKLFF,TGTGCCAGCAGTTCGACCAGGAGAACAACTAATGAAAAACTGTTTTTT
TRBJ1-2,.,TRBV7-9,.,CASSGGNYGYTF,TGTGCCAGCAGCGGGGGGAACTATGGCTACACCTTC
TRBJ2-1,.,TRBV6-6,.,CASTLIEGSYNEQFF,TGTGCCAGCACTTTGATAGAGGGCTCCTACAATGAGCAGTTCTTC
TRBJ1-1,.,TRBV4-3,.,CASSPGRNRDEAFF,TGCGCCAGCAGCCCCGGAAGAAACAGGGACGAAGCTTTCTTT
TRBJ2-7,.,TRBV21-1,once,CASSNSARSRGLPYEQYF,TGTGCCAGCAGCAACTCTGCCAGGTCCAGGGGCCTACCGTACGAGCAGTACTTC
TRBJ1-1,.,TRBV28,.,CASSNRDTVEDTEAFF,TGTGCCAGCAGTAACCGGGACACCGTCGAGGACACTGAAGCTTTCTTT
TRBJ2-1,.,TRBV3-1/TRBV3-2,.,CASSQDWWDEQFF,TGTGCCAGCAGCCAAGATTGGTGGGATGAGCAGTTCTTC
TRBJ2-1,.,TRBV19,.,CASSAHRGGNEQFF,TGTGCCAGTAGTGCCCACAGGGGAGGGAATGAGCAGTTCTTC